This T cell receptor beta chain was identified in a study of lymphopenia after photon versus proton radiotherapy. The table came from immunoSEQ multiplex PCR; TCRdb's copy has only in-frame clones and leaves some out. The profile covers about 40,000 clones, with approximately 82% appearing a single time and 24% taken by the ten largest. The length of the CDR3 is 14 residues. V shed 0 bases and J shed 7 bases, with 16 bases lying between them. Germline V lookup: CDR1 SQVTM, CDR2 ANQGSEA. The chain links TRBV29-1 to TRBJ2-7; D is possibly TRBD2 (5 bases). The specimen was peripheral blood, collected from a patient treated with proton-based radiotherapy. The sequence was collected from an older woman with pancreatic cancer. The CDR3 DNA sequence: TGCAGCGTTGAAGATCGGGCGCGCCGGGGTGAGCAGTACTTC. This sequence encodes CSVEDRARRGEQYF.